This is a list of T cell receptor beta chains from one sample in a study of neoadjuvant anti-PD-1 for oral cavity cancer. The table came from immunoSEQ multiplex PCR; TCRdb's copy has only in-frame clones and leaves some out. The sample consists of about 39,000 clones, 65% to 80% of them appearing once. The source material was PBMCs, sampled after nivolumab (anti-PD-1) treatment. Every receptor here comes from a person aged 35-79 years with oral cavity squamous cell carcinoma. Each CDR3 is given with its conserved first and last residue. The D gene is left open where the match is weak. Some rows mark clone size as missing; the rest say once, few, many or name a class of expanded clone.

d_call clone_size j_call v_call cdr3_aa cdr3_nt
- - TRBJ1-6 TRBV14 CASSPRRDNPPLHF TGTGCCAGCAGCCCGAGACGCGACAACCCCCCCCTCCACTTT
- - TRBJ2-7 TRBV18 CASSLRQKDQNEQYF TGTGCCAGCTCACTACGACAGAAGGACCAAAACGAGCAGTACTTC
TRBD1 - TRBJ1-4 TRBV27 CASTPQERDRGRLIEKLFF TGTGCCAGCACCCCTCAGGAGCGGGACAGGGGAAGGTTGATCGAAAAACTGTTTTTT
TRBD1 - TRBJ2-7 TRBV11-3 CASSSGQGGHEQYF TGTGCCAGCAGCTCGGGACAGGGAGGACACGAGCAGTACTTC
- - TRBJ2-7 TRBV5-1 CASSLDGAVNEQYF TGCGCCAGCAGCTTGGACGGTGCGGTCAACGAGCAGTACTTC
TRBD1 once TRBJ2-7 TRBV5-1 CASSLGPTGASYEQYF TGCGCCAGCAGCTTGGGTCCGACAGGGGCTTCCTACGAGCAGTACTTC
TRBD2 - TRBJ2-1 TRBV6-6 CASKASGKGNEQFF TGTGCCAGCAAAGCTAGCGGGAAAGGAAATGAGCAGTTCTTC
- - TRBJ1-1 TRBV2 CASSNGQTEAFF TGTGCCAGCAGTAACGGACAGACTGAAGCTTTCTTT
TRBD2 - TRBJ2-7 TRBV2 CASSPTSGSSYEQYF TGTGCCAGCAGTCCCACTAGCGGGAGCTCCTACGAGCAGTACTTC
- - TRBJ2-7 TRBV6-4 CASSDLDRLKEAYEQYF TGTGCCAGCAGTGATCTGGACCGACTCAAAGAGGCCTACGAGCAGTACTTC
- - TRBJ2-1 TRBV7-8 CASSLAVGGSYNEQFF TGTGCCAGCAGCTTAGCGGTGGGGGGCTCCTACAATGAGCAGTTCTTC
- - TRBJ2-7 TRBV7-9 CASSLVGYYEQYF TGTGCCAGCAGCTTAGTGGGGTATTACGAGCAGTACTTC
- few TRBJ2-1 TRBV4-1 CASSQDPGANEQFF TGCGCCAGCAGCCAAGACCCAGGGGCAAATGAGCAGTTCTTC
- - TRBJ1-2 TRBV11-2 CASSLTGPRLGYTF TGTGCCAGCAGCTTAACCGGGCCACGCCTGGGCTACACCTTC
TRBD2 - TRBJ2-2 TRBV7-9 CASSSAARLAGGFTGELFF TGTGCCAGCAGCTCAGCAGCTCGACTAGCGGGGGGTTTTACCGGGGAGCTGTTTTTT
- - TRBJ2-7 TRBV2 CASSGPSHSYEQYF TGTGCCAGCAGTGGGCCCTCACACTCCTACGAGCAGTACTTC
- - TRBJ2-1 TRBV14 CASRRGARDEQFF TGTGCCAGCAGAAGGGGGGCCAGGGATGAGCAGTTCTTC
- few TRBJ2-7 TRBV19 CASSIEWGAGEQYF TGTGCCAGTAGTATTGAGTGGGGGGCTGGGGAGCAGTACTTC
- - TRBJ1-1 TRBV7-9 CASSLGTLNTEAFF TGTGCCAGCAGCTTAGGGACACTGAACACTGAAGCTTTCTTT
- - TRBJ2-3 TRBV7-2 CASSLERWADTQYF TGTGCCAGCAGCTTGGAGAGATGGGCAGATACGCAGTATTTT
- - TRBJ2-3 TRBV7-9 CASSRGSSTDTQYF TGTGCCAGCAGCCGGGGTTCCAGCACAGATACGCAGTATTTT
- - TRBJ1-6 TRBV27 CASSSGYKSPLHF TGTGCCAGCAGTTCAGGGTACAAATCACCCCTCCACTTT